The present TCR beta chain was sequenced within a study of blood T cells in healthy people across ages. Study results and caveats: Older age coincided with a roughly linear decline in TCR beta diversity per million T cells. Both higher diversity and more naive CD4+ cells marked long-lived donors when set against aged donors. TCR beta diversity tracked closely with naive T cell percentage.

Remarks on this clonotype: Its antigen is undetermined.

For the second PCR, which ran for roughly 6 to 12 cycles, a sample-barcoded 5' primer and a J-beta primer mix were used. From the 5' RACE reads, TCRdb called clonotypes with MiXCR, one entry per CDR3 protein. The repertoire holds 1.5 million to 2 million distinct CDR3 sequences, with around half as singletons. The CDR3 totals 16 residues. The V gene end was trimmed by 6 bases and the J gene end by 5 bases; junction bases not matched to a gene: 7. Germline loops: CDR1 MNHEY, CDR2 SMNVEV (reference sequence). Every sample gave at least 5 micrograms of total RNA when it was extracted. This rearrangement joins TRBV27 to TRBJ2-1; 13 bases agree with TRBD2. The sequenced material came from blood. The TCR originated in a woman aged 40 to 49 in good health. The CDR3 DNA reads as TGTGCCAGCAGGACGCTACTAGCGGGGGGGAACAATGAGCAGTTCTTC. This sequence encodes CASRTLLAGGNNEQFF.